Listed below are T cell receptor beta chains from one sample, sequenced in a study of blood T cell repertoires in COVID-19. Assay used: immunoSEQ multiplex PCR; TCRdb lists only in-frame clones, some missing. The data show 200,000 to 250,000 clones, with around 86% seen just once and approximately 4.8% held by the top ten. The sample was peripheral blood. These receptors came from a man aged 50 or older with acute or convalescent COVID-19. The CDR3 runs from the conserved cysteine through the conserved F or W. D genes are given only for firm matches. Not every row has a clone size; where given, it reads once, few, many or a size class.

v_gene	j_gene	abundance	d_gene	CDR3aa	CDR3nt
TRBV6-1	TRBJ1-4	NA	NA	CASSETTVNEKLFF	TGTGCCAGCAGTGAAACCACAGTTAATGAAAAACTGTTTTTT
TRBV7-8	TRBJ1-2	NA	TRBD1	CASSLAARTGGAYGYTF	TGTGCCAGCAGCTTAGCGGCCCGGACAGGGGGCGCCTATGGCTACACCTTC
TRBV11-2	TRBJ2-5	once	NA	CASSLGLLSQGGSETQYF	TGTGCCAGCAGCTTAGGGCTATTATCTCAGGGAGGATCGGAGACCCAGTACTTC
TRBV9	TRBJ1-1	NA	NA	CASSVVGRAAFF	TGTGCCAGCAGCGTAGTTGGCAGGGCTGCTTTCTTT
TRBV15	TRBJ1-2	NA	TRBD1	CATSSQTGNYGYTF	TGTGCCACCAGCAGCCAGACAGGGAACTATGGCTACACCTTC
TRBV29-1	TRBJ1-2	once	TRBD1	CSVEPRGRLDYGYTF	TGCAGCGTCGAACCCAGGGGGCGGCTTGACTATGGCTACACCTTC
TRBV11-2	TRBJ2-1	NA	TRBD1	CASSRGDRTGEQFF	TGTGCCAGCAGCAGGGGGGACAGGACCGGTGAGCAGTTCTTC
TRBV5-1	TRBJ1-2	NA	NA	CASSLVGGDYGYTF	TGCGCCAGCAGCTTGGTAGGGGGGGACTATGGCTACACCTTC
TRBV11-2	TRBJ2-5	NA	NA	CASSLFFEVGETQYF	TGTGCCAGCAGCTTATTCTTTGAGGTCGGGGAGACCCAGTACTTC
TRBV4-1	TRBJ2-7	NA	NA	CASSSRPGFSYEQYF	TGCGCCAGCAGCTCAAGGCCGGGGTTCTCCTACGAGCAGTACTTC
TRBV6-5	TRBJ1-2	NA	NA	CASSYRGYGYTF	TGTGCCAGCAGTTATCGGGGCTATGGCTACACCTTC
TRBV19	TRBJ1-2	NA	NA	CASSGLKELYGYTF	TGTGCCAGTAGTGGACTAAAAGAACTCTATGGCTACACCTTC
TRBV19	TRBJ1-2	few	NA	CATRIQGTYGYTF	TGTGCCACCAGGATTCAGGGGACCTATGGCTACACCTTC
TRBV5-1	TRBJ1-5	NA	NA	CASSLGLGNQPQHF	TGCGCCAGCAGCTTGGGACTGGGCAATCAGCCCCAGCATTTT
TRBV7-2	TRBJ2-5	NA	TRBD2	CASSSTSGGVTQYF	TGTGCCAGCAGCTCGACTAGCGGCGGGGTGACCCAGTACTTC
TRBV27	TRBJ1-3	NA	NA	CASSLSGGQGTGNTIYF	TGTGCCAGCAGTTTATCGGGGGGGCAGGGGACTGGAAACACCATATATTTT
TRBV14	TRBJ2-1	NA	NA	CASSQVPGVSYNEQFF	TGTGCCAGCAGCCAAGTTCCCGGGGTATCATACAATGAGCAGTTCTTC
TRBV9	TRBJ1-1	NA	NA	CASSVTAGGTEAFF	TGTGCCAGCAGCGTGACAGCTGGTGGTACTGAAGCTTTCTTT
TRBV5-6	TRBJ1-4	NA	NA	CASSRGQFGEKLFF	TGTGCCAGCAGCCGGGGACAATTCGGGGAAAAACTGTTTTTT
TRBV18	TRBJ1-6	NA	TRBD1	CASSPRGQVGNSPLHF	TGTGCCAGCTCCCCCAGGGGACAGGTGGGAAATTCACCCCTCCACTTT
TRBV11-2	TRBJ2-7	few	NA	CASSLYEGNYEQYF	TGTGCCAGCAGCTTATATGAGGGAAACTACGAGCAGTACTTC
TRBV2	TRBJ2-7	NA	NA	CASRRTGQRSSYEQYF	TGTGCCAGCAGAAGAACTGGACAGAGGAGCTCCTACGAGCAGTACTTC
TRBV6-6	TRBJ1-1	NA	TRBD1	CASTAPRTGMNTEAFF	TGTGCCAGCACCGCACCCAGGACAGGAATGAACACTGAAGCTTTCTTT
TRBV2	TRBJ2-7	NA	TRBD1	CASSGTGNEQYF	TGTGCCAGCAGTGGGACAGGGAACGAGCAGTACTTC
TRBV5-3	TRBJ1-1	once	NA	CARSPGVNTEAFF	TGTGCCAGAAGCCCAGGGGTGAACACTGAAGCTTTCTTT
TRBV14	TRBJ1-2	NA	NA	CASSQPGYYGYTF	TGTGCCAGCAGCCAACCCGGGTACTATGGCTACACCTTC
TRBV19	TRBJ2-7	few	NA	CASSRHGPYEQYF	TGTGCCAGTAGCCGTCACGGTCCCTACGAGCAGTACTTC
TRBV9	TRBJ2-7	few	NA	CASSAEQGSEQYF	TGTGCCAGCAGCGCCGAACAGGGAAGCGAGCAGTACTTC
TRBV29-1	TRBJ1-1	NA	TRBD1	CSVHRQGNTEAFF	TGCAGCGTTCATCGACAGGGGAACACTGAAGCTTTCTTT
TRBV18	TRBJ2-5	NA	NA	CASSARDQETQYF	TGTGCCAGCTCAGCCCGGGATCAAGAGACCCAGTACTTC
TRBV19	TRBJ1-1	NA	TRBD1	CASSGGQGNTEAFF	TGTGCCAGTAGTGGGGGACAGGGGAACACTGAAGCTTTCTTT
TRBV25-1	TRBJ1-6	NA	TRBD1	CASSEPTGYRGNSPLHF	TGTGCCAGCAGTGAACCAACCGGGTACAGGGGGAACTCACCCCTCCACTTT
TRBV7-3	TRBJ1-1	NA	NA	CASSSTGTNTEAFF	TGTGCCAGCAGCTCGACAGGTACGAACACTGAAGCTTTCTTT
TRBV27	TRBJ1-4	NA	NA	CASRSGPGGLWNEKLFF	TGTGCCAGCAGATCGGGTCCCGGGGGGCTGTGGAATGAAAAACTGTTTTTT
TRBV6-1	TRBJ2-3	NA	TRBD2	CASSEASFGTSGTDTQYF	TGTGCCAGCAGTGAAGCCTCTTTCGGGACTAGCGGGACAGATACGCAGTATTTT
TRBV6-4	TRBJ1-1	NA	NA	CASSPTGMNTEAFF	TGTGCCAGCAGTCCCACAGGGATGAACACTGAAGCTTTCTTT
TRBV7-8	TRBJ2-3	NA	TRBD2	CASSRGGARTDTQYF	TGTGCCAGCAGCCGGGGGGGGGCCCGCACAGATACGCAGTATTTT
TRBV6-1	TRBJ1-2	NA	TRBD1	CASSEGQANYYGYTF	TGTGCCAGCAGTGAGGGACAGGCTAACTACTATGGCTACACCTTC
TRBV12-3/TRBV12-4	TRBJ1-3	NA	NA	CAGRVVSGNTIYF	TGTGCCGGGAGAGTAGTCTCTGGAAACACCATATATTTT
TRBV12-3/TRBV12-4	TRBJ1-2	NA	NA	CASSEQAFYGYTF	TGTGCCAGCAGTGAACAGGCTTTCTATGGCTACACCTTC
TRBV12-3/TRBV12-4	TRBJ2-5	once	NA	CASSSGNQETQYF	TGTGCCAGCAGCTCAGGGAACCAAGAGACCCAGTACTTC
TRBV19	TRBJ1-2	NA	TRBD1	CASSIDGTGVRGYGYTF	TGTGCCAGTAGTATTGACGGGACAGGGGTTCGCGGCTATGGCTACACCTTC
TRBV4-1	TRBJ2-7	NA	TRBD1	CASSSRDSFTYEQYF	TGCGCCAGCAGCTCCCGGGACAGTTTCACCTACGAGCAGTACTTC
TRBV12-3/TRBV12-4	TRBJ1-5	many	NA	CASSLREGQPQHF	TGTGCCAGCAGTTTGAGGGAGGGTCAGCCCCAGCATTTT
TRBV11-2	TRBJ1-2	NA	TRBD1	CASSLTTGTGGADYGYTF	TGTGCCAGCAGCTTAACTACCGGGACAGGGGGCGCGGACTATGGCTACACCTTC
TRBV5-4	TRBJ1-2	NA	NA	CASSIDSNYGYTF	TGTGCCAGCAGCATCGACAGTAACTATGGCTACACCTTC
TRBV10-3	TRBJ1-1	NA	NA	CAISESSLLNTEAFF	TGTGCCATCAGTGAGTCCAGTCTGCTGAACACTGAAGCTTTCTTT
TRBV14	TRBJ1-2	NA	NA	CASSQDLNYGYTF	TGTGCCAGCAGCCAAGACCTTAACTATGGCTACACCTTC